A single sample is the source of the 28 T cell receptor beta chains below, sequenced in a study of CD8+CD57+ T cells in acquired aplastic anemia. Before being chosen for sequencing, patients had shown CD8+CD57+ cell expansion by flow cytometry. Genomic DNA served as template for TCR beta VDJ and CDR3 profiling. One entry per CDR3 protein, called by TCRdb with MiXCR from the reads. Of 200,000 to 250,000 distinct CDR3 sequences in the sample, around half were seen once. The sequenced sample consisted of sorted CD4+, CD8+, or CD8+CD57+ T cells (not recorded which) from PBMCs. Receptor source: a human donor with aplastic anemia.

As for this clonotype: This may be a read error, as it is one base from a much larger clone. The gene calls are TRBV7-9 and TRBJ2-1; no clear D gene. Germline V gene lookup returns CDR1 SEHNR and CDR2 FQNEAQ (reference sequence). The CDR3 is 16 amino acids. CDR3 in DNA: TGTGCCAGCAGCTTATCCAGGAAGAGCTCCTACAATGAGCAGCTCTTC. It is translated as CASSLSRKSSYNEQLF.

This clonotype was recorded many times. CDR3 in amino acids: CASKSGVGDYGYTF. DNA of the CDR3: TGTGCCAGCAAATCGGGTGTGGGTGACTATGGCTACACCTTC. The chain is built from TRBV11-2 and TRBJ1-2; no definite D call. Germline V gene lookup returns CDR1 SGHAT and CDR2 FQNNGV. The CDR3 covers 14 residues. With 7 bases removed from V and 3 bases from J, the gap between germline ends came to 15 bases.

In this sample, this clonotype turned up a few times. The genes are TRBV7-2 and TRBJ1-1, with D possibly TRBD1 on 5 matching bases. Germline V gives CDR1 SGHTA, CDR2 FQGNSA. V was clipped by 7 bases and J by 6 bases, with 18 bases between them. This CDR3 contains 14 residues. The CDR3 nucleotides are TGTGCCAGCACTTATTTCGACAGTGGTTCTGAAGCTTTCTTT. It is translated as CASTYFDSGSEAFF.

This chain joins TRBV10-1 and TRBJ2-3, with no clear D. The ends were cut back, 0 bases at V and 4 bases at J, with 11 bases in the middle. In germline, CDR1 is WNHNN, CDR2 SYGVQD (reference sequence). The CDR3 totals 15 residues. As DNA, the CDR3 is TGCGCCAGCAGTGAGTCTTTAGGAACGGCAGATACGCAGTATTTT. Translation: CASSESLGTADTQYF.

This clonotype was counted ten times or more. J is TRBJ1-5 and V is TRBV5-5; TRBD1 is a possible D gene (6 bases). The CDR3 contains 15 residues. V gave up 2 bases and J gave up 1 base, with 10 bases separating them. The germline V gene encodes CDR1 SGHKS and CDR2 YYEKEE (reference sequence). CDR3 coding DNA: TGTGCCAGCAGCTTCGGCCAGGGGAGCAATCAGCCCCAGCATTTT. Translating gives CASSFGQGSNQPQHF.

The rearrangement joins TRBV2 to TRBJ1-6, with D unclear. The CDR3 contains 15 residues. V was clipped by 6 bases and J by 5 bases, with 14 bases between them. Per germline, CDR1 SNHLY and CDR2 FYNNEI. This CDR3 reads CASSAGRVNNSPLHF. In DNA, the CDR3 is TGTGCCAGCAGCGCCGGGAGGGTTAATAATTCACCCCTCCACTTT.

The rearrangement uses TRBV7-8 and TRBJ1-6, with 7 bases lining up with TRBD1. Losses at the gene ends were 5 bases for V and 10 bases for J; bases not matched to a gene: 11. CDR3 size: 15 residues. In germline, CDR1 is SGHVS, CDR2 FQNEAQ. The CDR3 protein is CASSRTRTGDSPLHF. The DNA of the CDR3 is TGTGCCAGCAGCCGCACTAGAACAGGGGACTCACCCCTCCACTTT.

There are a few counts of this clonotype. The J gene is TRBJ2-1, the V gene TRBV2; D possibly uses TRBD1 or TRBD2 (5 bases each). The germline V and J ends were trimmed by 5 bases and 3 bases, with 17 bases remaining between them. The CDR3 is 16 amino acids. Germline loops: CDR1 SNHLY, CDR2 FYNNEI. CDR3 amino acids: CASSQSSGGYYNEQFF. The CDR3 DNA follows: TGTGCCAGCAGTCAGTCTAGTGGGGGATACTACAATGAGCAGTTCTTC.

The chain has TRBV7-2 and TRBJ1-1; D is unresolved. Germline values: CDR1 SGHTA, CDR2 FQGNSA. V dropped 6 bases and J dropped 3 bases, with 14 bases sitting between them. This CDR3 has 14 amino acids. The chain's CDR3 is CASREFAADTEAFF. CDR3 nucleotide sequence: TGTGCCAGCAGGGAATTCGCGGCGGACACTGAAGCTTTCTTT.

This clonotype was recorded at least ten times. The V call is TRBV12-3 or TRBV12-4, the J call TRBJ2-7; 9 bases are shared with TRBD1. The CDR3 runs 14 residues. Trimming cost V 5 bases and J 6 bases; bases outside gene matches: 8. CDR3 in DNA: TGTGCCAGCAGTCCAGTGGGGACAGGGCGCGAGCAGTACTTC. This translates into CASSPVGTGREQYF.

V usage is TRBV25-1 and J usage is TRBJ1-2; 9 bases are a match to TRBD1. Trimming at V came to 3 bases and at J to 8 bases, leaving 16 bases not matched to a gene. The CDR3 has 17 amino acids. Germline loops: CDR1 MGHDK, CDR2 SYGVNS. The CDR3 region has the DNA TGTGCCAGCAGTGATTCCGGGGGACAGGGAATCGGTCGGGGCTACACCTTC. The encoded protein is CASSDSGGQGIGRGYTF.

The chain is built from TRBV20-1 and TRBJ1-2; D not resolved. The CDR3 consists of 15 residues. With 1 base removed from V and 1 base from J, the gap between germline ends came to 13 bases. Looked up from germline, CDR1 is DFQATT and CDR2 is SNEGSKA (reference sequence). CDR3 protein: CSARGGRGYNYGYTF. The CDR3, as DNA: TGCAGTGCTAGAGGAGGTAGAGGATATAACTATGGCTACACCTTC.

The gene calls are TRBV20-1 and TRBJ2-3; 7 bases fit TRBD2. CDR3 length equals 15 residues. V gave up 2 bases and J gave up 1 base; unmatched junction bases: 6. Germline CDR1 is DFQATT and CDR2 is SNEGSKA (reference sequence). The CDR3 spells CSARSAGVGTDTQYF. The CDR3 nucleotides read TGCAGTGCTAGATCTGCGGGGGTGGGCACAGATACGCAGTATTTT.

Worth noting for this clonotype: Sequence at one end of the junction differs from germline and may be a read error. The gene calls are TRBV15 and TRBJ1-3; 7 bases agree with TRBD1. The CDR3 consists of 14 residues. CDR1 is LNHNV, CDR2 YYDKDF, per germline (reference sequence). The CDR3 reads CVTSRDREGNTIYF. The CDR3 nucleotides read TGTGTCACCAGCAGAGACAGGGAGGGAAACACCATATATTTT.

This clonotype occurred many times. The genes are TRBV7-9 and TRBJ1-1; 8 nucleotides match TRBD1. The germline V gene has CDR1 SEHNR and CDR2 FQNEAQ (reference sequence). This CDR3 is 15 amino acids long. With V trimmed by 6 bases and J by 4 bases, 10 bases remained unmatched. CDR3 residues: CASRAGQGLGTEAFF. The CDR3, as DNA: TGTGCCAGCAGAGCCGGACAGGGACTGGGCACTGAAGCTTTCTTT.

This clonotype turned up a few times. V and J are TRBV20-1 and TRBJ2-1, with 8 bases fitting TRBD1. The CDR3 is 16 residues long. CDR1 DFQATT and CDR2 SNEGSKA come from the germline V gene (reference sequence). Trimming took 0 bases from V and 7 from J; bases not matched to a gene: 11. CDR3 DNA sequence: TGCAGTGCTAGAGATTCGCACAGGGGGGATTTTAATGAGCAGTTCTTC. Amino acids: CSARDSHRGDFNEQFF.

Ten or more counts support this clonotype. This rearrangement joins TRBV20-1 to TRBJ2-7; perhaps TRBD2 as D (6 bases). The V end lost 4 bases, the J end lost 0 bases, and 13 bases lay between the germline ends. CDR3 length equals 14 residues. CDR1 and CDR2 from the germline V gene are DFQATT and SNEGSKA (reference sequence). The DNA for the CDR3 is TGCAGTGCTATTGGGACTGATACCTCCTACGAGCAGTACTTC. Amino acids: CSAIGTDTSYEQYF.

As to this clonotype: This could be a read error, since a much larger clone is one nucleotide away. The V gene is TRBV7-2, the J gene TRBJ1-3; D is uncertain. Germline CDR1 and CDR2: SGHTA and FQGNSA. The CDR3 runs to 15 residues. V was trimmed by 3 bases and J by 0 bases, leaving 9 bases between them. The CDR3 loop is CASSFVYSSGNTIYF. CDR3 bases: TGTGCCAGCAGCTTCGTATACAGCTCTGGAAACACCATATATTTT.

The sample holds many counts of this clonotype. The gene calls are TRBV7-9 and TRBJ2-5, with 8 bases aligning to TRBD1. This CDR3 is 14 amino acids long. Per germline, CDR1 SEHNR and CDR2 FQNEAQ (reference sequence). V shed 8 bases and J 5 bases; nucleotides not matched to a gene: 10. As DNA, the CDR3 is TGTGCCAGCTCCATGCAGGGGGCGTGGGAGACCCAGTACTTC. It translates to CASSMQGAWETQYF.

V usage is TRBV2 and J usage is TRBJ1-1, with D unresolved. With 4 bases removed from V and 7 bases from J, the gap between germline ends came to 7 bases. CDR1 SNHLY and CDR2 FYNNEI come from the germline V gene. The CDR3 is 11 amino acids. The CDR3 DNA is TGTGCCAGCAGTGTGTCCAGTGAAGCTTTCTTT. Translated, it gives CASSVSSEAFF.

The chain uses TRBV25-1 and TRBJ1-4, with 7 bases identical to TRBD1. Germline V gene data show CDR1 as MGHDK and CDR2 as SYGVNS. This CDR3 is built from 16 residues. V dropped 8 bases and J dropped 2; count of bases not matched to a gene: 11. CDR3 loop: CASGKGAGHTNEKLFF. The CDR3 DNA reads TGTGCCAGCGGTAAGGGGGCGGGGCATACTAATGAAAAACTGTTTTTT.

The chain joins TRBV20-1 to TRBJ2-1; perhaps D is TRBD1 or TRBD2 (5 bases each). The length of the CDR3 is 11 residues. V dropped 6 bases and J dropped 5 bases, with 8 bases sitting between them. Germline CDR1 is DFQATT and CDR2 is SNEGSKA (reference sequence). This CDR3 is CSATADNEQFF. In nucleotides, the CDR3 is TGCAGTGCGACAGCGGACAATGAGCAGTTCTTC.

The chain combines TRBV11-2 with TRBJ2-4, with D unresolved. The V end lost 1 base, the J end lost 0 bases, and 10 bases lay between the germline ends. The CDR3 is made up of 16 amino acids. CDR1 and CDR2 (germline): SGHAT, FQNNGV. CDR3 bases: TGTGCCAGCAGCTTAGGACCGACACTAGCCAAAAACATTCAGTACTTC. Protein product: CASSLGPTLAKNIQYF.

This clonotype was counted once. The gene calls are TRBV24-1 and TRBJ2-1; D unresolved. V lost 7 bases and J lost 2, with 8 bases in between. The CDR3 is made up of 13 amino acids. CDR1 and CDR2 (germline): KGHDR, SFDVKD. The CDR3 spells CATSGSPYNEQFF. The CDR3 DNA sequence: TGTGCCACCAGCGGCTCCCCCTACAATGAGCAGTTCTTC.

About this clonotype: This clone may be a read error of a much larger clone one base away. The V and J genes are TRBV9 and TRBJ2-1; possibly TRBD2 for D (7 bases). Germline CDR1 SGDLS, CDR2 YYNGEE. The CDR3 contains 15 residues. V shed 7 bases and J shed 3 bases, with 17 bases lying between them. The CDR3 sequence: CASGIQGGGYNEQFF. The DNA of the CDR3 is TGTGCCAGCGGCATACAGGGCGGGGGCTACAATGAGCAGTTCTTC.

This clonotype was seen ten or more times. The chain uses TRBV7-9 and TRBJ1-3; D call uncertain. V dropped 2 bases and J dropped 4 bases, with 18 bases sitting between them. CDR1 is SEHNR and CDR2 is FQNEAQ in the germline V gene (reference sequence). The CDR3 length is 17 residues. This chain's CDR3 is CASSLKLTELRGNTIYF. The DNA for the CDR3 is TGTGCCAGCAGCTTAAAGTTAACAGAGCTCCGGGGAAACACCATATATTTT.

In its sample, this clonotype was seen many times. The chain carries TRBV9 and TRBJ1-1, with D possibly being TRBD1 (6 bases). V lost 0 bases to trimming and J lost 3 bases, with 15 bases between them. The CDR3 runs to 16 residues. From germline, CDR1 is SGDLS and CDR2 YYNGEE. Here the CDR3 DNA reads TGTGCCAGCAGCGTAGCAGACAGGTCTCGGGACACTGAAGCTTTCTTT. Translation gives CASSVADRSRDTEAFF.

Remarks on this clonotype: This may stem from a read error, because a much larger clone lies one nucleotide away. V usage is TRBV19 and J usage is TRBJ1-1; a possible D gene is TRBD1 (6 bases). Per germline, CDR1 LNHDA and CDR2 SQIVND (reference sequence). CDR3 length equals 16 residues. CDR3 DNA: TGTGCCAGTAGTATGACCCGAGGCCGGGACATCTTCGAAGCTCTCTTT. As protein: CASSMTRGRDIFEALF.